This TCR beta chain was observed in a study of blood T cell repertoires in COVID-19. In the authors' methods: Reference gene primer amplification gave estimated nucleated cell counts. The repertoire was sequenced with immunoSEQ multiplex PCR; TCRdb's copy has only in-frame clones and lacks some. That table gives V, J and clone size, and the DNA gave D and trimming. The data contain 350,000 to 450,000 clones, roughly 90% of them singletons. The V and J ends lost 5 bases and 7 bases respectively, with 12 bases between them. In germline, CDR1 is LNHDA, CDR2 SQIVND (reference sequence). CDR3 length: 13 amino acids. Across over 20 US areas, participants ranged in age from 18 to 89 years. Participant-reported clinical history was the basis for cohort assignment. Contact with a PCR-confirmed or clinician-diagnosed COVID-19 case occurred within 2 weeks of entry.

The sequencing input was PBMCs or T cells enriched from blood (not recorded which). The clonotype comes from a woman aged 40 to 55 who had been exposed to COVID-19. The chain uses TRBV19 and TRBJ1-5, with D possibly matching TRBD1 (6 bases). The CDR3 nucleotides are TGTGCCAGTAGTTCGACAGGTCCGCAGCCCCAGCATTTT. It translates to CASSSTGPQPQHF.